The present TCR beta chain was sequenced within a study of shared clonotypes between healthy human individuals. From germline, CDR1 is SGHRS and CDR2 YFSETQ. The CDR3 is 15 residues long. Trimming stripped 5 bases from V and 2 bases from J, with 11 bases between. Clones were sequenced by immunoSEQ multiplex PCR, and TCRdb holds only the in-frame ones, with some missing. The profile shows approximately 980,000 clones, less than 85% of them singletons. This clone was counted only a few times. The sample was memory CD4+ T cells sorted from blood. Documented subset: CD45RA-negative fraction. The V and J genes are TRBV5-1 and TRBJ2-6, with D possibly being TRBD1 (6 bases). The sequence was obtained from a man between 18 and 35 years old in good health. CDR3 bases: TGCGCCAGCAGGCCGACAGGCCCTGGGGCCAACGTCCTGACTTTC. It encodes CASRPTGPGANVLTF. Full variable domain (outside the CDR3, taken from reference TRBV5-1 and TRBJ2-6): KAGVTQTPRYLIKTRGQQVTLSCSPISGHRSVSWYQQTPGQGLQFLFEYFSETQRNKGNFPGRFSGRQFSNSRSEMNVSTLELGDSALYLCASRPTGPGANVLTFGAGSRLTVL.